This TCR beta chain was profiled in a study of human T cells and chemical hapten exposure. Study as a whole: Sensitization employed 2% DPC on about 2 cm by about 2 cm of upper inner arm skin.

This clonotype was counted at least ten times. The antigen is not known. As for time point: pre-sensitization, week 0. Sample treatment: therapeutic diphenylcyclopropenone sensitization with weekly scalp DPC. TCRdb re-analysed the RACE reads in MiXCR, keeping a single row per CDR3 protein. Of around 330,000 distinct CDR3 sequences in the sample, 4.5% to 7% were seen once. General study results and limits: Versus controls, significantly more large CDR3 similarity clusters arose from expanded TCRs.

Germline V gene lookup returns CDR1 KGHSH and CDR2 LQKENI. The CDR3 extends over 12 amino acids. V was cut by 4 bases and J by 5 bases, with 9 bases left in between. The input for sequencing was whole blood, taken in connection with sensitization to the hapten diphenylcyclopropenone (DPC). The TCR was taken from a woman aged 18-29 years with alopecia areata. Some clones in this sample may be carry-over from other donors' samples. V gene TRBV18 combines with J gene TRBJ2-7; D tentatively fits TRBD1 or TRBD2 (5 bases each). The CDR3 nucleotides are TGTGCCAGCTCACTGAGGGGTGACGAGCAGTACTTC. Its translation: CASSLRGDEQYF. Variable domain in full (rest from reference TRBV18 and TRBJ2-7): NAGVMQNPRHLVRRRGQEARLRCSPMKGHSHVYWYRQLPEEGLKFMVYLQKENIIDESGMPKERFSAEFPKEGPSILRIQQVVRGDSAAYFCASSLRGDEQYFGPGTRLTVT.